The present T cell receptor beta chain was sequenced within a study of blood T cell repertoires in COVID-19 (TCRdb year 2020). About the study as a whole: The collaborator samples originated in the United States, Italy and Spain and spanned the acute and convalescent phases of COVID-19. A freely available public database, intended as a resource for researchers studying the immune response to SARS-CoV-2, is where the repertoires were released. Nearly every sample came with metadata listing a de-identified subject ID, COVID-19 status, age in years and sex. The material from the prospective study consisted of cDNA or gDNA derived from T cells, B-cell-depleted T cells, or PBMCs. Samples came from the ongoing ImmuneRACE study (first 160 participants) plus 1,254 subjects from 6 global collaborators. The dataset comprised deeply sampled blood TCRbeta repertoires from subjects exposed to, actively infected with, or recovered from COVID-19. Where available, HLA class I and class II types were taken from metadata supplied by the sample provider and were not determined by assay-based typing.

Trimming removed 0 bases from V and 6 bases from J, leaving 18 bases between the germline ends. From the germline V gene, CDR1 is MNHEY and CDR2 is SVGEGT. The CDR3 runs 17 amino acids, cysteine and phenylalanine included. CDR3 DNA is the only sequence kept; it has 51 bases, read in frame from the first base. The collaborating institutions used their own protocols to collect whole blood in K2EDTA tubes. Collaborator samples were shipped for TCRbeta analysis as frozen whole blood, isolated PBMCs, or DNA extracted from either sample type. Results the study describes overall, beyond this receptor: The quantity of clinical and demographic metadata differed by source and by participant and was supplied without curation.

TCRbeta CDR3 regions were amplified from genomic DNA using the immunoSEQ Assay, a bias-controlled multiplex PCR. The authors processed their data as follows. The number of nucleated cells in each sample was estimated by amplification of reference gene primers within the assay. Sequence reads were collapsed and filtered to measure the absolute abundance of every unique TCRbeta CDR3 rearrangement. For each sample, productive Simpson clonality was calculated as the square root of Simpson's diversity index across productive rearrangements. Sourced from immuneACCESS, this table was stored by TCRdb with only in-frame sequences that have V and J called. A share of the clones is absent; for the studies checked, an unresolved V gene accounts for under half, and the remainder has no known explanation. For V, J and clone size, that table is used; D and trimming come from the DNA. Here the sample has 120,000 to 150,000 clones; around 82% occur a single time. The ten most abundant clones make up about 3.9% of the sample.

A word on this clone: Its antigen remains unidentified. No base quality values were provided; no much bigger clone lies one nucleotide off.

This sequence uses TRBV6-2 or TRBV6-3 and TRBJ2-1; the D gene is possibly TRBD2, with 6 bases matching. The sample consisted of peripheral blood. The sequence was obtained from a man aged 55 to 70 with acute or convalescent COVID-19. CDR3 loop: CASSYSKVDGSSNEQFF. The bases are TGTGCCAGCAGTTACTCGAAGGTGGACGGGAGTAGCAATGAGCAGTTCTTC.